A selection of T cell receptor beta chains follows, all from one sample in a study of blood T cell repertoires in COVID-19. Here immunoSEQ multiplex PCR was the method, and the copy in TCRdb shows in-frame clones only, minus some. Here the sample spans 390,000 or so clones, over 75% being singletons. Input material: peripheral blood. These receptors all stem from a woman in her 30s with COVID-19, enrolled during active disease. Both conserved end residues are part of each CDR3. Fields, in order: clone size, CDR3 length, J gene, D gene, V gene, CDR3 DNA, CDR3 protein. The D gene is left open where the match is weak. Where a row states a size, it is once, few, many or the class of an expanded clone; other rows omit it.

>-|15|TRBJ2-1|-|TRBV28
TGTGCCAGCAGTTTCGTGAGACTAGGGTACAATGAGCAGTTCTTC
CASSFVRLGYNEQFF
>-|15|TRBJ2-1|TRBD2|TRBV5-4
TGTGCCAGCAGCTTGGGCGGGAGCACCTACAATGAGCAGTTCTTC
CASSLGGSTYNEQFF
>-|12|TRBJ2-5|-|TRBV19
TGTGCCAGTGGGGACAAGCAAGAGACCCAGTACTTC
CASGDKQETQYF
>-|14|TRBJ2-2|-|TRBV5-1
TGCGCCAGTCGTAACAGGGTGGAAACCGGGGAGCTGTTTTTT
CASRNRVETGELFF
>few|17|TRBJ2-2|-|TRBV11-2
TGTGCCAGCAGCCCGAGATGGCGAGGGCTGAACACCGGGGAGCTGTTTTTT
CASSPRWRGLNTGELFF
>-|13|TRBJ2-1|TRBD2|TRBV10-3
TGTGCCATCAGACCTAGCGGCGACAATGAGCAGTTCTTC
CAIRPSGDNEQFF
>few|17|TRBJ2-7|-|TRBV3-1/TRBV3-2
TGTGCCAGCAGCCGATTCCACCGCCGGCACCGGGGGACCGAGCAGTACTTC
CASSRFHRRHRGTEQYF
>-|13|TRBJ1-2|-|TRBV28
TGTGCCAGCAGTTTTGGGGCCCTTCATGGCTACACCTTC
CASSFGALHGYTF
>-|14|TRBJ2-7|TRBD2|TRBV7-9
TGTGCCAGCAGCTTAACGCTTGCGGGGGACGAGCAGTACTTC
CASSLTLAGDEQYF
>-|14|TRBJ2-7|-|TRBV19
TGTGCCAGTAGTATCCGGGCAGGGGTCCACGAGCAGTACTTC
CASSIRAGVHEQYF
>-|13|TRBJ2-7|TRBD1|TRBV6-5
TGTGCCAGTCAAGGGACAGGGCGTTACGAGCAGTACTTC
CASQGTGRYEQYF
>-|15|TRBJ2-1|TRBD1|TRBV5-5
TGTGCCAGCAGACCCTTCGGACAGGGCTACAATGAGCAGTTCTTC
CASRPFGQGYNEQFF
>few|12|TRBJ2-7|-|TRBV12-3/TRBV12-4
TGTGCCAGCAGTCCCGGTCTCTACGAGCAGTACTTC
CASSPGLYEQYF
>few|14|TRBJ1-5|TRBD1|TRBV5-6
TGTGCCAGCAGCTTGGCAGGGGGCCGGCAGCCCCAGCATTTT
CASSLAGGRQPQHF
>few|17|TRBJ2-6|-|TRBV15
TGTGCCACCAGCAGAGATAGGGGTCAGACAGGGGCCAACGTCCTGACTTTC
CATSRDRGQTGANVLTF
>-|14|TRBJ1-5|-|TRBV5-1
TGCGCCAGCAGCCTAGGGAGCAGCAATCAGCCCCAGCATTTT
CASSLGSSNQPQHF
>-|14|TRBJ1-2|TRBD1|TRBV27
TGTGCCAGCAGCCCGGGACAGGGGGTCTATGGCTACACCTTC
CASSPGQGVYGYTF
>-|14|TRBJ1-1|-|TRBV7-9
TGTGCCAGCAGCTTAGGTGGGGCGCGCACTGAAGCTTTCTTT
CASSLGGARTEAFF
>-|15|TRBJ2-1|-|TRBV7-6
TGTGCCAGCACCCAGTCGACGGGAGACTACAATGAGCAGTTCTTC
CASTQSTGDYNEQFF
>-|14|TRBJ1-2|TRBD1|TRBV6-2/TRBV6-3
TGTGCCAGCAGTTATGAAGACAGGGTGTGGGGCTACACCTTC
CASSYEDRVWGYTF
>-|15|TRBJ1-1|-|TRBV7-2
TGTGCCAGCAGCTTACAAAGCGGGGCCCGGTATGAAGCTTTCTTT
CASSLQSGARYEAFF
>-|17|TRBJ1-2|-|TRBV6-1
TGTGCCAGCAGTGAATTTACAGCCACCCAAGCTAACTATGGCTACACCTTC
CASSEFTATQANYGYTF
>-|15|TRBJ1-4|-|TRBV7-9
TGTGCCAGCAGCCAAGCAGGGAGGTCTAATGAAAAACTGTTTTTT
CASSQAGRSNEKLFF
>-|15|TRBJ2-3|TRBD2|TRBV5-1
TGCGCCAGCAGCCCGGGAGGTGGGAACACAGATACGCAGTATTTT
CASSPGGGNTDTQYF
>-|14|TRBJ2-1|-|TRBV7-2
TGTGCCAGCGCCCAGGATGGGGCCTTCAATGAGCAGTTCTTC
CASAQDGAFNEQFF
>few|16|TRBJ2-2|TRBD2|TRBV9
TGTGCCAGCAGCCCCGGCAGGACTAGCGGGAGAGGGGAGCTGTTTTTT
CASSPGRTSGRGELFF
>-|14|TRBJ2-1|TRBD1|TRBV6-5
TGTGCCAGCAGCTTGGACAGGAAAGGGAATGAGCAGTTCTTC
CASSLDRKGNEQFF
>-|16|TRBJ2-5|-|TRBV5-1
TGCGCCAGCAGCTTGGCCGGGGGGCGGGTCCAAGAGACCCAGTACTTC
CASSLAGGRVQETQYF
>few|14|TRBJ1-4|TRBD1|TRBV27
TGTGCCAGCAGTGCAGCCGGGACAGGGGAAAAACTGTTTTTT
CASSAAGTGEKLFF
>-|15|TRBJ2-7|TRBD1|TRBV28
TGTGCCAGCAGGCCCGGGACAGTAAGGGCCTACGAGCAGTACTTC
CASRPGTVRAYEQYF
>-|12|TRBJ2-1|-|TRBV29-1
TGCAGCGGGGGGCCCCAGGGGAATGAGCAGTTCTTC
CSGGPQGNEQFF
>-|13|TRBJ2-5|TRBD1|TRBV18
TGTGCCAGCTCACTCGGACAGGGAGAGACCCAGTACTTC
CASSLGQGETQYF
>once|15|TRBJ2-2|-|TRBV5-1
TGCGCCAGCAGCTTGGCCGGGTCCCGAACAGGGGAGCTGTTTTTT
CASSLAGSRTGELFF
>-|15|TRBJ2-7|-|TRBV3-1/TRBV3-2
TGTGCCAGCAGCCAATGGGGCGGCTCTACCTACGAGCAGTACTTC
CASSQWGGSTYEQYF
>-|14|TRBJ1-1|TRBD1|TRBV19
TGTGCCAGTAGTCTTGGACAGGGGGGGACTGAAGCTTTCTTT
CASSLGQGGTEAFF
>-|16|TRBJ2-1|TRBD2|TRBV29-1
TGCAGCGTTGACTCTCTAGCGGGAGGGGGGCACAATGAGCAGTTCTTC
CSVDSLAGGGHNEQFF
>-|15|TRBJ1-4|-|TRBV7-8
TGTGCCAGCAGCTTAGGCGCCCCAGGGGACGAAAAACTGTTTTTT
CASSLGAPGDEKLFF
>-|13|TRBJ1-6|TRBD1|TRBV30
TGTGCCTGGAGTGTACAGGGGAATTCACCCCTCCACTTT
CAWSVQGNSPLHF
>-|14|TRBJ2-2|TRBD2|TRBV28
TGTGCCAGCAGTTTGGGGGGAGGGACCGGGGAGCTGTTTTTT
CASSLGGGTGELFF
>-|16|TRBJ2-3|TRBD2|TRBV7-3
TGTGCCAGCAGCTTAAAAGCGGGAGGGTCCCCAGATACGCAGTATTTT
CASSLKAGGSPDTQYF
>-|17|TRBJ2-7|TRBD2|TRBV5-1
TGCGCCAGCAGCTGGGGGGGACTAGCGGGAACCCCTTACGAGCAGTACTTC
CASSWGGLAGTPYEQYF
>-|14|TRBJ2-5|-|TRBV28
TGTGCCAGCAGTTTCGGCGGGAACGAGGAGACCCAGTACTTC
CASSFGGNEETQYF
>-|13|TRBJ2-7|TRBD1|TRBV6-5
TGTGCCAGTGGGGGGACAGGGGGCCACGAGCAGTACTTC
CASGGTGGHEQYF
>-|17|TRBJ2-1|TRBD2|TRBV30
TGTGCCTGGATGGGTGGTAGCGGGGCCCGAGGGTACAATGAGCAGTTCTTC
CAWMGGSGARGYNEQFF
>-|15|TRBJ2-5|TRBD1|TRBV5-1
TGCGCCAGCAGCTTGGGGGACAGGGGGCAAGAGACCCAGTACTTC
CASSLGDRGQETQYF
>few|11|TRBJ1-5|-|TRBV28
TGTGCCAGCAGTTCTAGACAGCCCCAGCATTTT
CASSSRQPQHF
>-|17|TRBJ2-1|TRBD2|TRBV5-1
TGCGCCAGCAGCCAAATCCTCGTAGGGACTACCAACAATGAGCAGTTCTTC
CASSQILVGTTNNEQFF
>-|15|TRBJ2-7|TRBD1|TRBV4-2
TGTGCCAGCAGCCAAGGGGACAGGGAAACGGGGGAGCAGTACTTC
CASSQGDRETGEQYF
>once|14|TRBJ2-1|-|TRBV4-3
TGCGCCAGCAGCCAAGTGGCTAGGATAAATGAGCAGTTCTTC
CASSQVARINEQFF
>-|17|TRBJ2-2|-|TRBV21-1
TGTGCCAGCAGCGACAGGGAAGGGGGGATTGTCACCGGGGAGCTGTTTTTT
CASSDREGGIVTGELFF